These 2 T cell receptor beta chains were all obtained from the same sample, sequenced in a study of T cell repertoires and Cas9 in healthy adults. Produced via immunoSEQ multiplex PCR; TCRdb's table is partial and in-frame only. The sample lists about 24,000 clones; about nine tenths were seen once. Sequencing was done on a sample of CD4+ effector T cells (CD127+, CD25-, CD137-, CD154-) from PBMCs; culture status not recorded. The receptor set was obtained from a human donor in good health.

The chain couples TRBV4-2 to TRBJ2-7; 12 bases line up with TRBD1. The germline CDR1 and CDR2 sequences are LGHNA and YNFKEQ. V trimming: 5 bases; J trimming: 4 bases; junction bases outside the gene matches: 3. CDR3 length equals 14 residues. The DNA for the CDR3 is TGTGCCAGCAGCGGGACAGGGGGCAGGTACGAGCAGTACTTC. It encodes CASSGTGGRYEQYF.

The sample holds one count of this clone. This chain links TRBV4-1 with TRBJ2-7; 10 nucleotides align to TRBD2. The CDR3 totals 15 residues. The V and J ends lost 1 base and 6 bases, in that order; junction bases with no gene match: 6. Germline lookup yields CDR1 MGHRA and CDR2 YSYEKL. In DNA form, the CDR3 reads TGCGCCAGCAGCCAAGGGGGACTAGCGTTCGGCGAGCAGTACTTC. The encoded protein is CASSQGGLAFGEQYF.